This T cell receptor (beta chain) is from a study of shared clonotypes between healthy human individuals. On this clone itself: Its antigen is not identified.

Assay: immunoSEQ multiplex PCR; the TCRdb copy retains only in-frame clones and omits some. In the table there are roughly 2.4 million clones, more than 90% of which are singletons. Points from the study as a whole: Among the subsets, naive ones generally showed larger estimated richness than memory ones. Having only a few donors restricted how much genetic and exposure-history diversity was captured.

CDR3 length: 15 amino acids. V lost 1 base, J lost 3 bases, and 12 bases lay in between. Germline V CDR1 and CDR2: LGHNA, YSLEER. J is TRBJ1-1 and V is TRBV4-3; D not certain. Sequencing used naive CD4+ T cells sorted from blood. The subset: CD45RA+ positively selected. This clonotype was sampled from a man younger than 30 in good health. CDR3 amino acids: CASSQGTGLDTEAFF. The CDR3 DNA reads as TGCGCCAGCAGCCAAGGGACTGGACTAGACACTGAAGCTTTCTTT.